The sequence of this T cell receptor (beta chain) was determined in a study of PD-1 blockade in classical Hodgkin lymphoma. Study information: Nivolumab 3 mg/kg was given intravenously every 2 weeks. General study findings and limits: The causes of the repertoire differences, possibly disease activity or prior therapy, remain undefined. The CD4+ diversity rise by C4D1 was clearest in complete responders.

Time point: cycle 4 day 1 (C4D1), after 6 weeks of nivolumab. Every patient experienced relapse after autologous stem cell transplantation, and brentuximab vedotin exposure varied. Turning to this clone: Its antigen is not identified.

Clones were sequenced by immunoSEQ multiplex PCR, and TCRdb holds only the in-frame ones, with some missing. The data show roughly 39,000 clones, 77% seen once. V gave up 2 bases and J gave up 6 bases, with 8 bases separating them. Germline CDR1 is MNHEY and CDR2 is SMNVEV (reference sequence). This CDR3 region has 12 residues. V and J are TRBV27 and TRBJ2-7; no reliable D call. Specimen: peripheral blood mononuclear cells (PBMCs), collected before the fourth cycle of nivolumab. This TCR was recovered from a human donor with classical Hodgkin lymphoma. CDR3: CASSLLGSEQYF. The CDR3 DNA sequence: TGTGCCAGCAGTTTACTGGGATCCGAGCAGTACTTC.